The sequence of this T cell receptor beta chain was determined in a study of blood T cell repertoires in COVID-19. About the research overall: Whether acute or convalescent, the COVID-19 samples came from the United States, Italy and Spain. T cells, B-cell-depleted T cells, or PBMCs provided the cDNA or gDNA that served as material.

As handled by the study authors: Estimated nucleated cell counts came from reference gene primer amplification. The repertoire was sequenced with immunoSEQ multiplex PCR; TCRdb's copy has only in-frame clones and lacks some. V and J calls and clone size are given by that table; D and trimming were obtained from the DNA. This sample has nearly 65,000 clones, with roughly 80% found just once. The germline V and J ends were trimmed by 1 base and 6 bases, with 6 bases remaining between them. This CDR3 has 13 residues. From germline, CDR1 is SGHNT and CDR2 YENEEA. The sample was peripheral blood. This sequence was found in a human donor in a cohort sampled during active COVID-19. This sequence joins TRBV11-3 and TRBJ2-2; D gene uncertain. DNA of the CDR3: TGTGCCAGCAGCTTAGCACGGTCCGGGGAGCTGTTTTTT. Protein sequence: CASSLARSGELFF. Together with reference TRBV11-3 and TRBJ2-2, the CDR3 gives the full variable domain: EAGVVQSPRYKIIEKKQPVAFWCNPISGHNTLYWYLQNLGQGPELLIRYENEEAVDDSQLPKDRFSAERLKGVDSTLKIQPAELGDSAVYLCASSLARSGELFFGEGSRLTVL.